This T cell receptor beta chain was recorded in a study of long-term antiretroviral therapy in people with HIV. The CDR3 sequence is 13 residues long. Deletions cut 4 bases from V and 3 bases from J, with 13 bases between. CDR1 is SQVTM, CDR2 ANQGSEA, per germline. At survey level, the immunoSEQ assay was run in its v3.0 version. Repertoires were generated with immunoSEQ multiplex PCR, while TCRdb's copy carries only in-frame clones and drops some. The sample has under 20,000 clones; less than 85% are singletons. General observations from the study: Subsequent to ART, diversity was augmented yet persisted below that of transplant donor controls. All time points showed a repertoire dominated by clones expanded before ART.

Going into DNA extraction, samples held 1-10 million cryopreserved PBMC. Notes on this clone: Its antigen remains unknown.

J is TRBJ2-7 and V is TRBV29-1, with D possibly matching TRBD2 (6 bases). The receptor was isolated from a woman aged 35 to 49 with HIV. The source material was unsorted PBMCs, sampled 0.2 years after starting antiretroviral therapy. The CDR3, as DNA: TGCAGCGTTGGGCGGGACTGGGGCTACGAGCAGTACTTC. Translating it yields CSVGRDWGYEQYF.